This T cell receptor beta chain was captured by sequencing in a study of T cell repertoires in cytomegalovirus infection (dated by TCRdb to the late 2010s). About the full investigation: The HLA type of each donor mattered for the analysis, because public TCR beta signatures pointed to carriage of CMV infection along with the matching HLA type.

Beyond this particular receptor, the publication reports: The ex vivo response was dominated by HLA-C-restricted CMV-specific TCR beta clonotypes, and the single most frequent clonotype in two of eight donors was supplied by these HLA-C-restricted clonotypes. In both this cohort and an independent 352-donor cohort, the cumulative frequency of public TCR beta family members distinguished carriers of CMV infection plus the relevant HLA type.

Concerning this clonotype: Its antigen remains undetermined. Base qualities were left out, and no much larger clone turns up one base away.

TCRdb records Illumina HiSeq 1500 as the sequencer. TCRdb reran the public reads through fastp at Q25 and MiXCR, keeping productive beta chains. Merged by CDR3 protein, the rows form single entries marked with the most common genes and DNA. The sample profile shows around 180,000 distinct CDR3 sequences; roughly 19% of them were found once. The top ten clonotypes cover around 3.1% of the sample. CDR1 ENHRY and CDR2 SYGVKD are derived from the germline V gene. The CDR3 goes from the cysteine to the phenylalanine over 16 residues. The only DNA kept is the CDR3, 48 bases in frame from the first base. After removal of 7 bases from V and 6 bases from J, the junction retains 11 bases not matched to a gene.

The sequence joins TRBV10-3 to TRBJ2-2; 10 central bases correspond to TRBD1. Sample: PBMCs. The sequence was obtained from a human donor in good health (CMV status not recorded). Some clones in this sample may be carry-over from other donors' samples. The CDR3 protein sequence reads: CAIMSDRGRMSGELFF. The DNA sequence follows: TGTGCCATCATGTCAGACAGGGGGCGAATGTCCGGGGAGCTGTTTTTT.